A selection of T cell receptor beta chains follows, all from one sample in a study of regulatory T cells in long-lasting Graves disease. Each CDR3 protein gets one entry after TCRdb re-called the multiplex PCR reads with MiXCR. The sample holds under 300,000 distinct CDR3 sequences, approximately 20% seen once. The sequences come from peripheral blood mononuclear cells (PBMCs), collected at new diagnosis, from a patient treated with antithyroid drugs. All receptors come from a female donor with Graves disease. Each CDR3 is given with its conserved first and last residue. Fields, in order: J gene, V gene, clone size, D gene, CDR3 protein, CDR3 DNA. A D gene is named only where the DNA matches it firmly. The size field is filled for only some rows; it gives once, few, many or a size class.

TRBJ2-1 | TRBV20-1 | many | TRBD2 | CSAPPLSGTNEQFF | TGCAGTGCTCCCCCCCTAAGCGGGACGAATGAGCAGTTCTTC
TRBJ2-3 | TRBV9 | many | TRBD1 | CASSVRTGGTDTQYF | TGTGCCAGCAGCGTCCGGACAGGGGGGACAGATACGCAGTATTTT
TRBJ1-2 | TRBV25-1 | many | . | CASSEFPWYGYTF | TGTGCCAGCAGTGAATTCCCTTGGTATGGCTACACCTTC
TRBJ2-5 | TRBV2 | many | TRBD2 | CASSEVPAGVGETQYF | TGTGCCAGCAGTGAAGTCCCAGCGGGAGTGGGGGAGACCCAGTACTTC
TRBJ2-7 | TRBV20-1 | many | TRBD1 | CSAAQGEGFEQYF | TGCAGTGCCGCACAGGGGGAAGGGTTCGAGCAGTACTTC
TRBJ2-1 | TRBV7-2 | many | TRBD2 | CASRLGLGGEQFF | TGTGCCAGCAGATTGGGACTAGGGGGGGAGCAGTTCTTC
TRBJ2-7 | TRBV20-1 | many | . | CSARYSGQHEQYF | TGCAGTGCTAGATACTCCGGACAGCACGAGCAGTACTTC
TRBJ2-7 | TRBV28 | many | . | CASSSQPREQYF | TGTGCCAGCAGTTCCCAACCCCGGGAGCAGTACTTC
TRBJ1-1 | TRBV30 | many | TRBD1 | CAWRDPGQGKAFF | TGTGCCTGGAGGGACCCGGGACAGGGAAAAGCTTTCTTT
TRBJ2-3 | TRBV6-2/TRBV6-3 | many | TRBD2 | CASSYGYRAGVGTDTQYF | TGTGCCAGCAGTTACGGGTATCGAGCGGGAGTGGGGACAGATACGCAGTATTTT
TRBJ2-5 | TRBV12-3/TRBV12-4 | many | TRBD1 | CASIPRQGETQYF | TGTGCCAGCATTCCCAGACAGGGGGAGACCCAGTACTTC
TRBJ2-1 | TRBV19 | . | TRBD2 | CASSLAERLAPGGEQFF | TGTGCCAGTAGTCTTGCTGAAAGACTAGCCCCTGGCGGGGAGCAGTTCTTC
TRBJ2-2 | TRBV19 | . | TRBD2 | CASTGTSLTGELFF | TGTGCCAGTACCGGGACTAGCCTCACCGGGGAGCTGTTTTTT
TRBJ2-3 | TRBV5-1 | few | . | CASSLQGLTDTQYF | TGCGCCAGCAGCTTACAGGGTTTAACAGATACGCAGTATTTT
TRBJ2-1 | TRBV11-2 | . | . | CASSLYVVARGNNEQFF | TGTGCCAGCAGCTTATATGTAGTGGCCAGGGGCAACAATGAGCAGTTCTTC
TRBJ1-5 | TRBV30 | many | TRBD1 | CAWSVEWGQGIDQPQHF | TGTGCCTGGAGTGTAGAATGGGGACAGGGTATCGATCAGCCCCAGCATTTT
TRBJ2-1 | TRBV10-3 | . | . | CAISERDQGRAQFF | TGTGCCATCAGTGAGCGGGACCAGGGCCGGGCTCAGTTCTTC
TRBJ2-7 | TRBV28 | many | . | CASSLGMAYEQYF | TGTGCCAGCAGTTTGGGCATGGCCTACGAGCAGTACTTC
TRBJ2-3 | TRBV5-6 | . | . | CASSLMTDGTDTQYF | TGTGCCAGCAGCTTGATGACGGACGGCACAGATACGCAGTATTTT
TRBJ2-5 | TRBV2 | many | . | CASSEGETQYF | TGTGCCAGCAGTGAGGGGGAGACCCAGTACTTC
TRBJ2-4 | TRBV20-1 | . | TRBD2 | CSARFGTSGNIQYF | TGCAGTGCTAGGTTTGGGACTAGCGGAAACATTCAGTACTTC
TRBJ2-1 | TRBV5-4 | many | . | CASSLVLTSGNEQFF | TGTGCCAGCAGCTTGGTACTTACGAGCGGCAATGAGCAGTTCTTC
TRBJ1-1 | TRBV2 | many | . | CASSDHGESAFF | TGTGCCAGCAGCGACCACGGAGAGTCGGCTTTCTTT
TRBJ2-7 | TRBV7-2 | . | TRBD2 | CASSLAAGAGNNEQYF | TGTGCCAGCAGCTTAGCGGCGGGAGCCGGTAATAACGAGCAGTACTTC
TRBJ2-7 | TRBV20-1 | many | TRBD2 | CSASARGLASEQYF | TGCAGTGCTTCCGCCCGGGGACTAGCATCCGAGCAGTACTTC
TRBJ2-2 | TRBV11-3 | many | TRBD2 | CASSSRTSGTRTGELFF | TGTGCCAGCAGCTCTAGGACTAGCGGGACTCGGACCGGGGAGCTGTTTTTT
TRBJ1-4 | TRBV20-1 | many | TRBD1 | CSAREDRVRIRSTNEKLFF | TGCAGTGCTAGAGAGGACAGGGTGAGAATAAGGTCAACTAATGAAAAACTGTTTTTT
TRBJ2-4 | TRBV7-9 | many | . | CASSPNLTEFLAKNIQYF | TGTGCCAGCAGCCCCAACCTGACAGAATTTCTAGCCAAAAACATTCAGTACTTC
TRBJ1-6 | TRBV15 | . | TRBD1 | CATSRGDRNNSPLHF | TGTGCCACCAGCAGAGGGGACAGAAATAATTCACCCCTCCACTTT
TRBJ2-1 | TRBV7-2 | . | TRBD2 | CASSQGTDWTSGRAGYNEQFF | TGTGCCAGCAGCCAAGGGACAGACTGGACTAGCGGGAGGGCCGGGTACAATGAGCAGTTCTTC
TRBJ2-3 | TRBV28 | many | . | CASRGETMHTDTQYF | TGTGCCAGCAGGGGGGAGACTATGCACACAGATACGCAGTATTTT
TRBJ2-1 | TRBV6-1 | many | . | CASSPIPRGDNNEQFF | TGTGCCAGCAGCCCCATCCCCCGAGGAGACAACAATGAGCAGTTCTTC
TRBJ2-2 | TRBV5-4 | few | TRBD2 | CASSLVSGRMAGELFF | TGTGCCAGCAGCTTAGTTAGCGGGAGGATGGCCGGGGAGCTGTTTTTT
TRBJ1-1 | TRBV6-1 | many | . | CASTLDGMNTEAFF | TGTGCCAGCACCCTGGACGGGATGAACACTGAAGCTTTCTTT
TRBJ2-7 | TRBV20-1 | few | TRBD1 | CSARDADRVYEQYF | TGCAGTGCTAGAGATGCTGACAGGGTCTACGAGCAGTACTTC
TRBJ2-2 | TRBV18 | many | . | CASSPPGRINTGELFF | TGTGCCAGCTCACCACCGGGACGGATAAACACCGGGGAGCTGTTTTTT